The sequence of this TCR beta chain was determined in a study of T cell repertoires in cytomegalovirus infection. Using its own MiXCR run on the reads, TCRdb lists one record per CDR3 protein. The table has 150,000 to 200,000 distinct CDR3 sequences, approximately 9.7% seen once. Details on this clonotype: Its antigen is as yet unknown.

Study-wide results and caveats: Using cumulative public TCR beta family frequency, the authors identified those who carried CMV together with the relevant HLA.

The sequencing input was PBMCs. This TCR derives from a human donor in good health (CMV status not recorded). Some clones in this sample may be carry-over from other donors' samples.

Here the CDR3 reads CSASTSGGLNEQFF. CDR3 in DNA: TGCAGCGCCTCGACTAGCGGGGGCCTTAATGAGCAGTTCTTC. The J gene is TRBJ2-1, the V gene TRBV29-1, with 12 bases that match TRBD2. Germline assignment: CDR1 SQVTM and CDR2 ANQGSEA. Germline trimming cut 7 bases from V and 7 bases from J; bases unmatched to any gene: 8. This CDR3 region has 14 residues.